Sequencing of this TCR beta chain was carried out in a study of blood T cell repertoires in COVID-19. Across the whole study: Some COVID-19 samples were acute and others convalescent; all came from the United States, Italy and Spain. From T cells, B-cell-depleted T cells, or PBMCs came the material, which was cDNA or gDNA.

This clone appeared once. This CDR3 contains 11 residues. Trimming removed 8 bases from V and 8 bases from J; junction bases left unmatched: 6. Germline V gene data show CDR1 as DFQATT and CDR2 as SNEGSKA (reference sequence). Assay: immunoSEQ multiplex PCR; the TCRdb copy retains only in-frame clones and omits some. Of 85,000 to 100,000 clones listed, roughly 87% are singletons. The material sequenced was peripheral blood. The chain recombines TRBV20-1 with TRBJ1-5; 7 bases map to TRBD1. The clonotype originates from a man aged 60 to 75 with acute or convalescent COVID-19. The CDR3 loop is CSTGQIKPQHF. CDR3 in DNA: TGCAGTACGGGACAGATAAAGCCCCAGCATTTT.